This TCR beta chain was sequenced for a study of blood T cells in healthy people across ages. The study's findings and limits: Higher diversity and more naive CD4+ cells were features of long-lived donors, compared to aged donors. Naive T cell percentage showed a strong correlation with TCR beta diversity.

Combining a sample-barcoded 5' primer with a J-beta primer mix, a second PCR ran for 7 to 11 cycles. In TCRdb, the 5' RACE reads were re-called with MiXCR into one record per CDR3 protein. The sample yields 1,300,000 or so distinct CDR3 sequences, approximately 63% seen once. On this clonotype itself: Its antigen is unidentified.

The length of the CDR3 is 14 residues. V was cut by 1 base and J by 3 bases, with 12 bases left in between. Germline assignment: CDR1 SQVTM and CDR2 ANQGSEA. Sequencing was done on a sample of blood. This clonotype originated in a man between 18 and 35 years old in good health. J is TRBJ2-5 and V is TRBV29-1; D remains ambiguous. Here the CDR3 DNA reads TGCAGCGTTGAAGCTCCGACTGGCAAAGAGACCCAGTACTTC. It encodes CSVEAPTGKETQYF.